This is a list of T cell receptor beta chains from one sample in a study of blood T cell repertoires in COVID-19. Data came from immunoSEQ multiplex PCR; TCRdb stores just in-frame clones and leaves some out. In the table there are about 260,000 clones, about 91% of which are singletons. Specimen: PBMCs or T cells enriched from blood (not recorded which). Source of these receptors: a middle-aged woman with acute COVID-19. Both conserved end residues are part of each CDR3. D genes are given only for firm matches.

CASSLYQGYEQFF,TGTGCCAGCAGCTTGTACCAGGGCTATGAGCAGTTCTTC,TRBJ2-1,13,NA,TRBV5-8
CAISAATGVDTEAFF,TGTGCCATCAGTGCCGCCACGGGGGTGGACACTGAAGCTTTCTTT,TRBJ1-1,15,NA,TRBV10-3
CASSFRPDRLYEQYF,TGTGCCAGCAGTTTCAGACCCGACAGGCTCTACGAGCAGTACTTC,TRBJ2-7,15,NA,TRBV28
CASSSSAAGPTNEQFF,TGTGCCAGCAGCTCCTCGGCTGCGGGTCCTACCAATGAGCAGTTCTTC,TRBJ2-1,16,NA,TRBV7-6
CASTPRQGRNYGYTF,TGTGCCAGCACCCCCAGACAGGGAAGGAACTATGGCTACACCTTC,TRBJ1-2,15,TRBD1,TRBV27
CASSPQDRGRVGGYTF,TGTGCCAGCTCACCCCAGGACAGGGGGCGCGTGGGTGGCTACACCTTC,TRBJ1-2,16,TRBD1,TRBV18
CASSYGESFAGELFF,TGTGCCAGCAGTTACGGAGAAAGTTTTGCCGGGGAGCTGTTTTTT,TRBJ2-2,15,NA,TRBV6-5
CASSRGVLRNTEAFF,TGTGCCAGCAGCCGCGGGGTTTTAAGGAACACTGAAGCTTTCTTT,TRBJ1-1,15,NA,TRBV7-8
CASSPRDTYGYTF,TGTGCCAGCAGCCCCCGGGACACCTATGGCTACACCTTC,TRBJ1-2,13,NA,TRBV9
CASSLDWDNEQFF,TGTGCCAGCAGCCTCGACTGGGACAATGAGCAGTTCTTC,TRBJ2-1,13,NA,TRBV9
CASSLGDRGGPGELFF,TGTGCCAGCAGTTTGGGGGACAGGGGAGGGCCCGGGGAGCTGTTTTTT,TRBJ2-2,16,TRBD1,TRBV27